A selection of T cell receptor beta chains follows, all from one sample in a study of metastatic and nonmetastatic thyroid tumors. TCRdb re-clonotyped the PCR reads through MiXCR. The sample records roughly 25,000 clones, under 15% being singletons. Sequences were obtained from blood. The receptors derive from a female donor with papillary thyroid cancer or a benign thyroid nodule (not recorded which). Some clones in this sample may be carry-over from other donors' samples. Both conserved end residues are part of each CDR3. A D gene is named only where the DNA matches it firmly. A row's size may be missing; if present it is once, few, many or a size class.

size	V	J	D	CDR3	DNA
many	TRBV7-9	TRBJ2-5	NA	CASSLGLGLGETQYF	TGTGCCAGCAGCTTAGGTCTGGGCCTAGGAGAGACCCAGTACTTC
many	TRBV5-1	TRBJ2-3	TRBD2	CASSLGSGRSTDTQYF	TGCGCCAGCAGCTTGGGTAGCGGGAGGAGCACAGATACGCAGTATTTT
many	TRBV6-2/TRBV6-3	TRBJ1-6	NA	CASSYSDPSSPLHF	TGTGCCAGCAGTTACTCGGATCCCTCCTCACCCCTCCACTTT
many	TRBV7-9	TRBJ1-3	NA	CASSLGYSGNTIYF	TGTGCCAGCAGCTTAGGATACTCTGGAAACACCATATATTTT
many	TRBV5-6	TRBJ2-7	NA	CASSTTTVSYEQYF	TGTGCCAGCAGTACCACGACAGTCTCCTACGAGCAGTACTTC
many	TRBV19	TRBJ2-3	TRBD2	CASSPFGTSVSTDTQYF	TGTGCCAGTAGTCCCTTCGGGACTAGCGTTAGTACAGATACGCAGTATTTT
many	TRBV20-1	TRBJ1-6	NA	CSVKQGVSNSPLHF	TGCAGTGTAAAACAGGGTGTGTCAAATTCACCCCTCCACTTT
few	TRBV6-2/TRBV6-3	TRBJ2-7	TRBD1	CASMSPGQVHTYEQYF	TGTGCCAGCATGTCCCCGGGACAGGTCCATACCTACGAGCAGTACTTC
few	TRBV28	TRBJ2-7	TRBD1	CASIPTGTGLLGEQYF	TGTGCCAGCATCCCCACCGGGACAGGGCTATTGGGTGAGCAGTACTTC
many	TRBV6-1	TRBJ1-1	NA	CASSSQNTEAFF	TGTGCCAGCAGTTCCCAGAACACTGAAGCTTTCTTT
NA	TRBV11-1	TRBJ2-6	NA	CASSPPGDGRSWANVLTF	TGTGCCAGCAGCCCCCCGGGGGATGGCAGGTCTTGGGCCAACGTCCTGACTTTC
many	TRBV18	TRBJ1-2	NA	CASSPDQTIYGYTF	TGTGCCAGCTCACCCGACCAAACGATCTATGGCTACACCTTC
few	TRBV10-3	TRBJ2-7	NA	CAISPTAGTGNYEQYF	TGTGCCATCAGTCCCACGGCCGGGACTGGTAATTACGAGCAGTACTTC
many	TRBV5-5	TRBJ1-5	TRBD1	CASSLLPGGDQPQHF	TGTGCCAGCAGCTTGCTGCCAGGGGGCGATCAGCCCCAGCATTTT
many	TRBV24-1	TRBJ2-2	TRBD1	CATSDQGTDTGELFF	TGTGCCACCAGTGACCAGGGGACAGACACCGGGGAGCTGTTTTTT
few	TRBV6-2/TRBV6-3	TRBJ2-7	NA	CASTQKGGWDEQYF	TGTGCCAGCACCCAGAAGGGCGGTTGGGACGAGCAGTACTTC
medium-sized	TRBV5-1	TRBJ2-7	NA	CASSLASSGAPEQYF	TGCGCCAGCAGCTTGGCTTCGAGCGGAGCCCCGGAGCAGTACTTC
NA	TRBV11-1	TRBJ2-1	TRBD2	CASSLASGLAGWNEQFF	TGTGCCAGCAGCTTAGCGTCTGGACTAGCGGGGTGGAATGAGCAGTTCTTC
NA	TRBV4-1	TRBJ2-7	TRBD2	CASSQTSGSRYEQYF	TGCGCCAGCAGCCAAACCAGCGGGAGTCGGTACGAGCAGTACTTC
many	TRBV6-2/TRBV6-3	TRBJ2-7	TRBD2	CASSYSTASGTNEQYF	TGTGCCAGCAGTTACTCGACGGCTAGCGGGACTAACGAGCAGTACTTC
many	TRBV6-1	TRBJ1-1	NA	CASSYILVGYGEAFF	TGTGCCAGCAGTTATATACTGGTAGGTTACGGTGAAGCTTTCTTT
many	TRBV7-6	TRBJ2-7	NA	CASSLGWITTDYEQYF	TGTGCCAGCAGCTTAGGGTGGATTACCACCGACTACGAGCAGTACTTC
many	TRBV18	TRBJ2-3	NA	CASSPPGSTDTQYF	TGTGCCAGCTCACCACCGGGGAGCACAGATACGCAGTATTTT
many	TRBV11-2	TRBJ2-1	NA	CASSLDWAEGSYNEQFF	TGTGCCAGCAGCTTAGATTGGGCGGAGGGCTCCTACAATGAGCAGTTCTTC
many	TRBV11-2	TRBJ2-1	TRBD1	CASSSFRDREDNEQFF	TGTGCCAGCAGCTCGTTCCGGGACAGGGAAGACAATGAGCAGTTCTTC
many	TRBV6-1	TRBJ2-3	NA	CASKKTGTLSTDTQYF	TGTGCCAGCAAAAAGACAGGGACTCTCAGCACAGATACGCAGTATTTT
NA	TRBV6-1	TRBJ2-2	NA	CASSLNNGELFF	TGTGCCAGCAGTCTCAACAACGGGGAGCTGTTTTTT
many	TRBV20-1	TRBJ1-1	NA	CSARDLLSGGLHRTEAFF	TGCAGTGCTAGAGATCTTCTTTCTGGAGGGCTGCATCGGACTGAAGCTTTCTTT
many	TRBV10-3	TRBJ2-6	NA	CAIKAEGTGANVLTF	TGTGCCATCAAGGCGGAGGGGACTGGGGCCAACGTCCTGACTTTC
many	TRBV20-1	TRBJ2-3	NA	CSARDRGRDTQYF	TGCAGTGCTAGGGACCGGGGGCGAGATACGCAGTATTTT